One sample yielded the 21 T cell receptor beta chains listed below, sequenced in a study of OX40 agonist ivuxolimab in advanced cancers. The assay was immunoSEQ multiplex PCR, and TCRdb's table has in-frame clones only and misses some. The sample lists 65,000 to 90,000 clones, about 89% occurring once. The sample here was CD4+ or CD8+ T cells sorted from blood, taken in a trial of the OX40 agonist ivuxolimab. The origin of the receptors is an adult with an advanced solid tumor such as melanoma, head and neck, liver or kidney cancer.

The chain links TRBV11-2 to TRBJ2-5; 9 bases align to TRBD1. J lost 4 bases, V lost 4 bases, and 4 bases had no gene match. The CDR3 extends over 14 amino acids. Germline CDR1 reads SGHAT; CDR2 reads FQNNGV. The CDR3: CASSSGTGLETQYF. The CDR3 DNA reads as TGTGCCAGCAGCTCCGGGACAGGGCTAGAGACCCAGTACTTC.

The rearrangement joins TRBV7-9 to TRBJ2-5; D possibly corresponds to TRBD1 (6 bases). With 2 bases removed from V and 6 bases from J, the gap between germline ends came to 13 bases. Germline CDR1 and CDR2: SEHNR and FQNEAQ (reference sequence). The CDR3 contains 14 residues. The CDR3 here is CASSLIEGVKTQYF. CDR3 bases: TGTGCCAGCAGCTTAATCGAGGGGGTGAAGACCCAGTACTTC.

The V call is TRBV5-1, the J call TRBJ2-3; D is undetermined. Germline values: CDR1 SGHRS, CDR2 YFSETQ. Trimming stripped 4 bases from V and 6 bases from J, with 18 bases between. This CDR3 contains 15 residues. CDR3 protein: CASSPSLAAPDTQYF. The CDR3 bases are TGCGCCAGCAGCCCTTCCCTGGCGGCCCCCGATACGCAGTATTTT.

As for this clone: The sample contains more than one DNA sequence encoding this CDR3. The chain links TRBV7-9 to TRBJ1-1; D is ambiguous. V lost 4 bases, J lost 3 bases, and 6 bases lay in between. The CDR3 is 12 amino acids. Germline-derived CDR1 and CDR2 are SEHNR and FQNEAQ (reference sequence). The CDR3 spells CASSSGYTEAFF. In DNA form, the CDR3 reads TGTGCCAGCAGCTCAGGCTACACTGAAGCTTTCTTT. The variable domain in full, with the rest retrieved from reference TRBV7-9 and TRBJ1-1, is DTGVSQNPRHKITKRGQNVTFRCDPISEHNRLYWYRQTLGQGPEFLTYFQNEAQLEKSRLLSDRFSAERPKGSFSTLEIQRTEQGDSAMYLCASSSGYTEAFFGQGTRLTVV.

V usage is TRBV7-9 and J usage is TRBJ2-3; no definite D call. V dropped 5 bases and J dropped 2 bases, with 8 bases sitting between them. Germline V CDR1 and CDR2: SEHNR, FQNEAQ (reference sequence). CDR3 length: 13 amino acids. For the CDR3, the DNA is TGTGCCAGCAGCCTGGAGTACACAGATACGCAGTATTTT. Amino acids: CASSLEYTDTQYF. The full variable domain, its missing parts supplied by reference TRBV7-9 and TRBJ2-3, is DTGVSQNPRHKITKRGQNVTFRCDPISEHNRLYWYRQTLGQGPEFLTYFQNEAQLEKSRLLSDRFSAERPKGSFSTLEIQRTEQGDSAMYLCASSLEYTDTQYFGPGTRLTVL.

The chain is built from TRBV19 and TRBJ2-7; 7 nucleotides agree with TRBD1. V lost 3 bases and J lost 1; bases outside the gene matches: 6. The CDR3 runs 15 residues. Looked up from germline, CDR1 is LNHDA and CDR2 is SQIVND (reference sequence). The CDR3 nucleotides read TGTGCCAGTAGTATCAGAGGGGGCGCATCCTACGAGCAGTACTTC. The encoded protein is CASSIRGGASYEQYF.

The chain carries TRBV7-8 and TRBJ1-1, with D unresolved. This CDR3 is 13 amino acids long. Looked up from germline, CDR1 is SGHVS and CDR2 is FQNEAQ. Trimming shortened V by 10 bases and J by 1 base, and 13 bases separated the two germline ends. CDR3 in DNA: TGTGCCATCCAAGCGGCAGAGAACACTGAAGCTTTCTTT. Its translation: CAIQAAENTEAFF.

The CDR3 DNA reads TGTGCCAGCAGTGAAGGCTCCTACGAGCAGTACTTC. Translating it yields CASSEGSYEQYF. V and J are TRBV2 and TRBJ2-7, with D hard to call. CDR1 and CDR2 (germline): SNHLY, FYNNEI. CDR3 size: 12 residues. Trimming pared 1 base from V and 0 bases from J, leaving 1 base between.

V and J are TRBV5-1 and TRBJ2-1, with TRBD2 as a possible D gene (5 bases). Germline loops: CDR1 SGHRS, CDR2 YFSETQ. The ends were cut back, 5 bases at V and 0 bases at J, with 12 bases in the middle. CDR3 length equals 15 residues. CDR3: CASRERPSSYNEQFF. The CDR3 coding sequence is TGCGCCAGCAGGGAGCGGCCCAGCTCCTACAATGAGCAGTTCTTC.

The genes are TRBV5-1 and TRBJ2-5; D is undetermined. The germline V gene has CDR1 SGHRS and CDR2 YFSETQ. V was pared by 2 bases and J by 2 bases, with 10 bases between. CDR3 size: 14 residues. CDR3 sequence reads: CASSLGGLQETQYF. CDR3 sequence (DNA): TGCGCCAGCAGCTTAGGCGGCCTACAAGAGACCCAGTACTTC.

Here the CDR3 reads CASSLGQGAYYGYTF. Here the CDR3 DNA reads TGTGCCAGCAGCTTGGGTCAGGGGGCTTACTATGGCTACACCTTC. The chain combines TRBV7-3 with TRBJ1-2, with TRBD1 identical over 8 bases. V dropped 3 bases and J dropped 3; count of bases not matched to a gene: 6. The CDR3 is 15 residues long. Germline values: CDR1 SGHTA, CDR2 FQGTGA.

This clone was observed a single time. The chain links TRBV30 to TRBJ1-2; D remains ambiguous. The CDR3 is 10 amino acids. V was clipped by 1 base and J by 14 bases, with 11 bases between them. Germline loops: CDR1 GTSNPN, CDR2 SVGIG (reference sequence). The CDR3 sequence: CAWSDGVSTF. CDR3 nucleotide sequence: TGTGCCTGGAGTGATGGAGTTTCGACCTTC.

The chain couples TRBV10-3 to TRBJ2-7; tentatively, D is TRBD1 or TRBD2 (6 bases each). The germline V gene encodes CDR1 ENHRY and CDR2 SYGVKD. V gave up 6 bases and J gave up 1 base, with 16 bases separating them. There are 15 residues in the CDR3. The CDR3 protein is CAISAFGGISYEQYF. The DNA of the CDR3 is TGTGCCATCAGCGCCTTCGGGGGCATTTCCTACGAGCAGTACTTC.

The count of this clone is one. V gene TRBV28 combines with J gene TRBJ1-2; no firm D call. There are 11 residues in the CDR3. Trimming stripped 10 bases from V and 8 bases from J, with 14 bases between. From germline, CDR1 is MDHEN and CDR2 SYDVKM. The CDR3 DNA sequence: TGTGCCACTATGATTAGAGGAGGCTACACCTTC. This encodes CATMIRGGYTF.

The chain uses TRBV6-1 and TRBJ2-2, with D perhaps given as TRBD1 or TRBD2 (5 bases each). Germline lookup yields CDR1 MNHNS and CDR2 SASEGT. V dropped 6 bases and J dropped 6 bases, with 11 bases sitting between them. This CDR3 region has 13 residues. CDR3 in amino acids: CASREWGSGELFF. DNA for the CDR3: TGTGCCAGCAGGGAATGGGGGTCCGGGGAGCTGTTTTTT.

The V gene is TRBV6-5, the J gene TRBJ1-1, with 8 bases that match TRBD1. Germline loops: CDR1 MNHEY, CDR2 SVGAGI. Trimming at V came to 4 bases and at J to 1 base, leaving 8 bases not matched to a gene. This CDR3 comprises 16 residues. The CDR3 spells CASSSPQGQENTEAFF. As DNA, the CDR3 is TGTGCCAGCAGTTCCCCCCAGGGACAGGAGAACACTGAAGCTTTCTTT.

V and J are TRBV27 and TRBJ1-4; no reliable D call. CDR3 length: 14 residues. Trimming took 4 bases from V and 0 from J, leaving 6 bases between them. Germline CDR1 reads MNHEY; CDR2 reads SMNVEV (reference sequence). The CDR3 nucleotides are TGTGCCAGCAGTTCTACACCAACTAATGAAAAACTGTTTTTT. Its translation is CASSSTPTNEKLFF.

V usage is TRBV27 and J usage is TRBJ2-2; D is unresolved. Trimming stripped 7 bases from V and 1 base from J, with 16 bases between. This CDR3 is built from 16 residues. CDR1 is MNHEY and CDR2 is SMNVEV in the germline V gene (reference sequence). Here the CDR3 DNA reads TGTGCCAGCACGAAGCTTGGCGGAAGGAACACCGGGGAGCTGTTTTTT. Translation: CASTKLGGRNTGELFF.

V usage is TRBV2 and J usage is TRBJ1-4; possibly TRBD1 for D (6 bases). Germline values: CDR1 SNHLY, CDR2 FYNNEI. Trimming cost V 3 bases and J 8 bases, with 13 bases left between them. The CDR3 runs to 14 residues. The CDR3: CASSEGGYREKLFF. CDR3 coding DNA: TGTGCCAGCAGTGAGGGGGGCTACCGGGAAAAACTGTTTTTT.

This clone was seen once. The chain couples TRBV27 to TRBJ2-3; D is perhaps TRBD1 (6 bases). Trimming took 2 bases from V and 0 from J, leaving 12 bases between them. CDR1 and CDR2 (germline): MNHEY, SMNVEV (reference sequence). The CDR3 contains 16 residues. The CDR3 reads CASSLEGTTSTDTQYF. The DNA of the CDR3 is TGTGCCAGCAGTTTAGAAGGGACAACAAGCACAGATACGCAGTATTTT.

This clone appeared a few times. The chain recombines TRBV28 with TRBJ1-1; D is uncertain. This CDR3 comprises 11 residues. Looked up from germline, CDR1 is MDHEN and CDR2 is SYDVKM. V shed 3 bases and J shed 7 bases, with 6 bases lying between them. The CDR3 loop is CASSFVNEAFF. As DNA, the CDR3 is TGTGCCAGCAGTTTTGTGAATGAAGCTTTCTTT.